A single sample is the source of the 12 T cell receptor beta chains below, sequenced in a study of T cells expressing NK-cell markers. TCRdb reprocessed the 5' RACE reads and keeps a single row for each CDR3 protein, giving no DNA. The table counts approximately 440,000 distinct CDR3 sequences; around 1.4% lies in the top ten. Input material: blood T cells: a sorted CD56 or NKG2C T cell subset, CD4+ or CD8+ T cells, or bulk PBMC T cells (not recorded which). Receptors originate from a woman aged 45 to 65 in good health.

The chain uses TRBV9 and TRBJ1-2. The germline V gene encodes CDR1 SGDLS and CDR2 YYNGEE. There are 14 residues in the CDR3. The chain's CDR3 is CASSVERGGDGYTF.

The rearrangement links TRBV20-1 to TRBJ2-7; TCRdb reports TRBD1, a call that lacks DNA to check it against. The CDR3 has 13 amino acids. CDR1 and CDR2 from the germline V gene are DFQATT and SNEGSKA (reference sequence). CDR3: CSAIPDRSYEQYF.

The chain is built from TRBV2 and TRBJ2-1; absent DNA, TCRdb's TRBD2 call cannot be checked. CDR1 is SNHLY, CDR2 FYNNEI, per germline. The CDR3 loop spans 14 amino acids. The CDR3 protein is CASSKGVADNEQFF. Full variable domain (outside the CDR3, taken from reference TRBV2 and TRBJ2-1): EPEVTQTPSHQVTQMGQEVILRCVPISNHLYFYWYRQILGQKVEFLVSFYNNEISEKSEIFDDQFSVERPDGSNFTLKIRSTKLEDSAMYFCASSKGVADNEQFFGPGTRLTVL.

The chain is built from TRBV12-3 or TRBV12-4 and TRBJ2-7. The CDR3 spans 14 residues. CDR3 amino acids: CASRPDVPPYEQYF.

CDR3 region: CASSGGSGRAAGELFF. The V gene is TRBV5-1, the J gene TRBJ2-2; TCRdb's assignment of TRBD2 cannot be checked, as there is no DNA. Germline assignment: CDR1 SGHRS and CDR2 YFSETQ. The CDR3 runs to 16 residues.

The CDR3 sequence is CASSSLPRAPSYNEQFF. This chain connects TRBV27 to TRBJ2-1; TCRdb reports TRBD2, a call that lacks DNA to check it against. Germline CDR1 MNHEY, CDR2 SMNVEV (reference sequence). This CDR3 comprises 17 residues.

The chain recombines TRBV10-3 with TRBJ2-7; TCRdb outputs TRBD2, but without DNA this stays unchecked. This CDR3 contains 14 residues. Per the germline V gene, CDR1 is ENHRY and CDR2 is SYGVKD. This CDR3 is CAITFGLAGGEQYF.

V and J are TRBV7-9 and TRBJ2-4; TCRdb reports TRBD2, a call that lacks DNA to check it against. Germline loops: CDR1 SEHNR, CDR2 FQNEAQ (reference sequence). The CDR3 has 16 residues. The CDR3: CASSPLTAGAKNIQYF.

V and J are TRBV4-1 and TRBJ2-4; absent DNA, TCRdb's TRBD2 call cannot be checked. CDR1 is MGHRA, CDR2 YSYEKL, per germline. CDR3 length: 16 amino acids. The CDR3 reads CASSPTLAGMVKIQYF.

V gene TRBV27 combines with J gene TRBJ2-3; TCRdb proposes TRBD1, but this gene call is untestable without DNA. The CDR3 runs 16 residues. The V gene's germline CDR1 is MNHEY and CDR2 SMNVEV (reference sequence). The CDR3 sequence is CASSRRRQVPPDTQYF.

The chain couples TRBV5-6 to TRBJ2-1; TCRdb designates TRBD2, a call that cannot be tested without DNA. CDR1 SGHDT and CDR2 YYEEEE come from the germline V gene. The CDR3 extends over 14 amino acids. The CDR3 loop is CASSLLAGGPRLFF.

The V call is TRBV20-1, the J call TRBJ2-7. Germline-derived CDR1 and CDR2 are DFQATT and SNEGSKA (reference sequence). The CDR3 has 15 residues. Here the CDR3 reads CSARDLREDVYEQYF.